A selection of T cell receptor beta chains follows, all from one sample in a study of shared clonotypes between healthy human individuals. The repertoire was sequenced with immunoSEQ multiplex PCR; TCRdb's copy has only in-frame clones and lacks some. The sample lists hundreds of thousands of clones; roughly 96% were seen once. Sequencing used naive CD8+ T cells sorted from blood. The receptors stem from a woman aged 25 to 39 in good health. The CDR3 runs from the conserved cysteine through the conserved F or W. The D gene is left open where the match is weak. Where a row states a size, it is once, few, many or the class of an expanded clone; other rows omit it.

j_call,clone_size,d_call,v_call,cdr3_nt,cdr3_aa
TRBJ2-3,NA,NA,TRBV6-1,TGTGCCAGCAGTGAAGGGGGGGCGACAGATACGCAGTATTTT,CASSEGGATDTQYF
TRBJ2-7,NA,NA,TRBV4-2,TGTGCCAGCAGCCATGAGGAAGCTAGCTTGGGTGAGCAGTACTTC,CASSHEEASLGEQYF
TRBJ1-1,NA,NA,TRBV7-6,TGTGCCAGCAGCCCGGGACTGTCGAACACTGAAGCTTTCTTT,CASSPGLSNTEAFF
TRBJ2-3,NA,TRBD2,TRBV5-6,TGTGCCAGCAGCTTAACCCCGGGAGGGCAGTATTTT,CASSLTPGGQYF
TRBJ2-7,NA,TRBD1,TRBV27,TGTGCCAGCAGTTCAGCCGGGACAGCTCTAACCTACGAGCAGTACTTC,CASSSAGTALTYEQYF
TRBJ1-2,NA,NA,TRBV14,TGTGCCAGCAGCCAAGGACTATCAGCTCAACCCTATGGCTACACCTTC,CASSQGLSAQPYGYTF
TRBJ2-7,NA,NA,TRBV28,TGTGCCAGCAGTTTCTTAGTGGGAGTACGGGCCTACGAGCAGTACTTC,CASSFLVGVRAYEQYF
TRBJ1-5,few,NA,TRBV6-5,TGTGCCAGCAGTTACTCACACACTGGCAATCAGCCCCAGCATTTT,CASSYSHTGNQPQHF
TRBJ2-7,NA,NA,TRBV11-2,TGTGCCAGCAGCCACCGAACAACGGGCCACTACGAGCAGTACTTC,CASSHRTTGHYEQYF
TRBJ2-3,NA,NA,TRBV7-2,TGTGCCAGCAGCTTAGCGCATCGGGGGTCCCTCCCCGCAGATACGCAGTATTTT,CASSLAHRGSLPADTQYF
TRBJ1-5,NA,NA,TRBV4-1,TGCGCCAGCAGCGATCAACAGGGAACCTTAAGCAATCAGCCCCAGCATTTT,CASSDQQGTLSNQPQHF
TRBJ1-1,NA,NA,TRBV19,TGTGCCAGTAGTATAGATCTATTTCGGGCGCAAGCTTTCTTT,CASSIDLFRAQAFF
TRBJ1-5,NA,NA,TRBV6-4,TGTGCCAGCAGTCCTTTAGCGGGACAGCCCCAGCATTTT,CASSPLAGQPQHF
TRBJ1-6,NA,NA,TRBV5-1,TGCGCCAGCAGCTTGACAGGGCACCTCCACTTT,CASSLTGHLHF
TRBJ2-2,once,TRBD2,TRBV13,TGTGCCAGCAGCCCATCAACTAGCGGGATGGTGTCCGGGGAGCTGTTTTTT,CASSPSTSGMVSGELFF